This T cell receptor beta chain was identified in a study of T cells in narcolepsy (dated by TCRdb to between 2018 and 2020). About the investigation overall: Patients with narcolepsy type 1 or type 2 (NT1, NT2) were enrolled in the study together with healthy control donors. Autoreactive T cells targeting hypocretin neuron self-antigens (hypocretin, TRIB2) were sought in narcolepsy patients, and TCR Vbeta sequencing was used to track clonotypes in blood and CSF.

The V and J ends are trimmed by 2 bases and 2 bases, leaving 10 bases between them. The CDR3 spans 15 residues, from the cysteine through the phenylalanine. Solely the CDR3 DNA is kept, with 45 bases framed from the first base. CDR1 is given as MDHEN and CDR2 as SYDVKM, both from the germline V gene. Overall study results and their limits: Numbers of sequenced blood memory CD4+ clonotypes were comparable, averaging about 39,494 in patients and around 30,000 in controls. Autoreactive clonotypes were reported to be detected serially in the blood of the same patients and of different patients, but not in the blood of healthy controls. Some blood memory CD4+ repertoires from patients and controls contained no sequences matching autoreactive T cell clones. Plots that compared CSF and blood CD4+ T cell clonotypes from the same patient highlighted HCRT-specific and TRIB2-specific autoreactive clonotypes.

Library preparation employed the immunoSEQ multiplex PCR assay. The source is immuneACCESS, and TCRdb retained only in-frame sequences with V and J called. Part of the clones is not carried over; for the studies checked, unresolved V genes explain less than half of this, and the remainder is unexplained. The sample table contains approximately 30,000 clones; only one count was recorded for about 89% of them. The biggest ten clones account for 1% to 1.3% of the sample. About this clone itself: It lacks a known antigen. Base quality data are lacking; no much larger clone is found one base away.

For TCR Vbeta sequencing, memory CD4+ T cells were sorted ex vivo from the peripheral blood of both healthy controls and narcolepsy patients. The sequenced sample was CD45RA- memory CD4+ T cells from PBMCs. In light of the paper, this sample's cell subset or site label describes: memory T cells sorted ex vivo from peripheral blood. The chain joins TRBV28 to TRBJ1-3, with the D gene uncertain. The source is a human donor with narcolepsy. The bases are TGTGCCAGCAGTTTAGCCGGGTTCGCTGGAAACACCATATATTTT. Translated, this gives CASSLAGFAGNTIYF.